One sample yielded the 18 T cell receptor beta chains listed below, sequenced in a study of siplizumab effects on memory and regulatory T cells. TCRdb keeps only in-frame clones here, not all; method: immunoSEQ multiplex PCR. The repertoire holds about 100,000 clones, with about 91% as singletons. Specimen: CD4+ T cells sorted from blood. The receptors stem from a human donor in good health. Some clones in this sample may be carry-over from other donors' samples.

The chain has TRBV7-9 and TRBJ2-2; 9 bases are a match to TRBD1. The V gene end was trimmed by 4 bases and the J gene end by 2 bases; junction bases not matched to a gene: 2. The CDR3 is 15 amino acids. CDR1 and CDR2 (germline): SEHNR, FQNEAQ (reference sequence). The DNA for the CDR3 is TGTGCCAGCAGCTCGGACAGGGGAAACACCGGGGAGCTGTTTTTT. This encodes CASSSDRGNTGELFF.

The chain is built from TRBV11-3 and TRBJ2-2; 8 bases match TRBD1. This CDR3 is 16 amino acids long. The germline CDR1 and CDR2 sequences are SGHNT and YENEEA. J gave up 1 base and V 4 bases, and 5 bases lay outside the gene matches. The CDR3 coding sequence is TGTGCCAGCAGCTCGGACAGGGAGTGGAACACCGGGGAGCTGTTTTTT. It specifies CASSSDREWNTGELFF.

This chain links TRBV5-6 with TRBJ1-1; the D gene is possibly TRBD1 (5 bases). The CDR3 totals 18 residues. Germline CDR1 is SGHDT and CDR2 is YYEEEE. Trimming cost V 4 bases and J 0 bases, with 22 bases left between them. CDR3 sequence reads: CASSADGGFEWVNTEAFF. The CDR3 region has the DNA TGTGCCAGCAGCGCCGACGGGGGATTTGAGTGGGTGAACACTGAAGCTTTCTTT. The full variable domain, rest sourced from reference TRBV5-6 and TRBJ1-1, is DAGVTQSPTHLIKTRGQQVTLRCSPKSGHDTVSWYQQALGQGPQFIFQYYEEEERQRGNFPDRFSGHQFPNYSSELNVNALLLGDSALYLCASSADGGFEWVNTEAFFGQGTRLTVV.

The chain combines TRBV12-5 with TRBJ2-1, with D possibly matching TRBD2 (6 bases). The CDR3 has 14 residues. In germline, CDR1 is LGHNT, CDR2 FRNRAP. V dropped 7 bases and J dropped 9 bases, with 19 bases sitting between them. CDR3: CASARDSGVVEQFF. Here the CDR3 DNA reads TGTGCTAGTGCCCGGGACTCTGGGGTAGTTGAGCAGTTCTTC.

The gene calls are TRBV11-2 and TRBJ1-2, with D uncertain. The CDR3 has 13 residues. The V gene's germline CDR1 is SGHAT and CDR2 FQNNGV. Trimming removed 4 bases from V and 3 bases from J, with 9 bases in between. The CDR3 loop reads CASSSNGDYGYTF. The CDR3 region has the DNA TGTGCCAGCAGCTCCAACGGCGACTATGGCTACACCTTC.

This clone was seen just once. The chain couples TRBV6-1 to TRBJ1-2; TRBD1 matches at 9 bases. Germline CDR1 MNHNS, CDR2 SASEGT. This CDR3 has 12 amino acids. After removal of 8 bases from V and 4 bases from J, the junction contained 2 bases not matched to a gene. The CDR3 nucleotides read TGTGCCAGCGGGACAGGGCCCTATGGCTACACCTTC. This encodes CASGTGPYGYTF.

V usage is TRBV6-1 and J usage is TRBJ2-1, with 10 positions matching TRBD2. The germline V gene has CDR1 MNHNS and CDR2 SASEGT. Trimming cost V 7 bases and J 6 bases; bases outside gene matches: 6. This CDR3 spans 14 amino acids. For the CDR3, the DNA is TGTGCCAGCACAGCTAGCGGGAGCCCCAATGAGCAGTTCTTC. Translating gives CASTASGSPNEQFF.

The V gene is TRBV14, the J gene TRBJ2-5; D possibly uses TRBD1 or TRBD2 (5 bases each). CDR1 and CDR2 (germline): SGHDN, FVKESK. V was trimmed by 2 bases and J by 1 base, leaving 17 bases between them. CDR3 size: 17 residues. The CDR3 DNA reads TGTGCCAGCAGCCAACTTCGGGGCCAAAGAACCCAAGAGACCCAGTACTTC. This gives the protein CASSQLRGQRTQETQYF.

The chain links TRBV18 to TRBJ1-1; D uncertain. The V end was cut by 2 bases, the J end by 7 bases, with 11 bases between. The CDR3 length is 13 residues. CDR1 and CDR2 from the germline V gene are KGHSH and LQKENI. DNA of the CDR3: TGTGCCAGCTCACCATCTTTTGACGTTGAAGCTTTCTTT. The encoded protein is CASSPSFDVEAFF.

The chain uses TRBV2 and TRBJ2-3; 9 positions match TRBD1. The CDR3 consists of 14 residues. Germline lookup yields CDR1 SNHLY and CDR2 FYNNEI. V shed 5 bases, J shed 1 base, and the junction held 1 base outside the gene matches. CDR3 DNA: TGTGCCAGCAGTAGGGACAGGGGCACAGATACGCAGTATTTT. Its translation is CASSRDRGTDTQYF. Variable domain in full (rest from reference TRBV2 and TRBJ2-3): EPEVTQTPSHQVTQMGQEVILRCVPISNHLYFYWYRQILGQKVEFLVSFYNNEISEKSEIFDDQFSVERPDGSNFTLKIRSTKLEDSAMYFCASSRDRGTDTQYFGPGTRLTVL.

The chain uses TRBV20-1 and TRBJ2-5; D remains unclear. The J call may be incorrect, as the DNA end agrees better with TRBJ2-7. Per germline, CDR1 DFQATT and CDR2 SNEGSKA (reference sequence). The CDR3 length is 11 residues. CDR3 nucleotides: TGCAGTGCCCATAGCTCCTACGAGCAGTACTTC. Its translation: CSAHSSYEQYF.

This clone showed up just once. J is TRBJ1-3 and V is TRBV9; D is unresolved. Trimming removed 0 bases from V and 2 bases from J, with 9 bases in between. The CDR3 spans 15 residues. Germline CDR1 reads SGDLS; CDR2 reads YYNGEE. The CDR3 region has the DNA TGTGCCAGCAGCGTAGGAGGTGGTCCTGGAAACACCATATATTTT. As protein: CASSVGGGPGNTIYF.

The gene calls are TRBV5-1 and TRBJ2-3; the match to TRBD2 covers 7 bases. Germline CDR1 SGHRS, CDR2 YFSETQ. After removal of 1 base from V and 5 bases from J, the junction contained 4 bases not matched to a gene. This CDR3 has 14 residues. CDR3 nucleotide sequence: TGCGCCAGCAGCTTGTTCAGGGAGGGAGATACGCAGTATTTT. This gives the protein CASSLFREGDTQYF.

This chain links TRBV29-1 with TRBJ2-3, with D perhaps TRBD1 (5 bases). The CDR3 runs to 15 residues. Germline-derived CDR1 and CDR2 are SQVTM and ANQGSEA. V was cut by 4 bases and J by 0 bases, with 14 bases left in between. CDR3 DNA: TGCAGCGTTGCCCATACAGGATCTAGCACAGATACGCAGTATTTT. Amino acid sequence: CSVAHTGSSTDTQYF.

The chain recombines TRBV2 with TRBJ1-5; D is perhaps TRBD1 (6 bases). The germline V gene encodes CDR1 SNHLY and CDR2 FYNNEI. CDR3 size: 12 residues. V lost 6 bases and J 10 bases, leaving 13 bases between the germline ends. CDR3: CASRLQGSPQHF. As DNA, the CDR3 is TGTGCCAGCAGGCTACAGGGAAGTCCCCAGCATTTT.

The V and J genes are TRBV11-2 and TRBJ1-2, with a weak D call TRBD1 (6 bases). The V gene lost 5 bases and the J gene lost 1 base, with 20 bases spanning the gap. The germline gives CDR1 SGHAT, CDR2 FQNNGV. This CDR3 region has 17 residues. CDR3 loop: CASSPLPWTAVNYGYTF. CDR3 DNA sequence: TGTGCCAGCAGCCCTCTCCCATGGACAGCCGTTAACTATGGCTACACCTTC.

The chain couples TRBV2 to TRBJ1-1, with D possibly TRBD1 on 5 matching bases. The CDR3 length is 13 residues. The germline V gene encodes CDR1 SNHLY and CDR2 FYNNEI. V was clipped by 6 bases and J by 6 bases, with 14 bases between them. This CDR3 is CASSQGRSPEAFF. The CDR3 nucleotides are TGTGCCAGCAGCCAGGGAAGATCACCTGAAGCTTTCTTT.

The chain combines TRBV19 with TRBJ2-2; D is unresolved. Between the trimmed V and J ends, which lost 1 base and 0 bases, there was a span of 12 bases. The CDR3 has 17 residues. CDR1 is LNHDA and CDR2 is SQIVND in the germline V gene (reference sequence). CDR3 protein: CASSIGQPISNTGELFF. The CDR3 DNA follows: TGTGCCAGTAGTATAGGGCAGCCCATCTCGAACACCGGGGAGCTGTTTTTT.